This TCR beta chain was sequenced during a study of Ad26.COV2.S vaccination and SARS-CoV-2 variants. Across the whole study: Administration of Ad26.COV2.S was intramuscular, either once or twice 56 days apart.

Treatment in this sample: some 20 received Ad26.COV2.S at low or high dose, single or two shots; 5 received placebo; per-sample allocation not given. The samples were gathered on day 63 after the first injection of vaccine or placebo. Clones were read by immunoSEQ multiplex PCR, and TCRdb kept only the in-frame ones, dropping some. The data show roughly 350,000 clones, 88% seen once. The study, taken as a whole, reports: It was found that vaccine and placebo recipients had similar non-spike TCR breadth. Spike-specific CD8+ and CD4+ T cell responses reportedly showed substantial breadth after vaccination.

Germline V gene sequence: CDR1 LNHDA, CDR2 SQIVND (reference sequence). The CDR3 runs to 15 residues. Trimming pared 4 bases from V and 2 bases from J, leaving 12 bases between. With respect to this clone: Its antigen is unknown.

The sequence was obtained from a person aged 18 to 59 who received the Ad26.COV2.S COVID-19 vaccine or a placebo. This sequence joins TRBV19 and TRBJ1-3; weak D call: TRBD1 (6 bases). Sequenced here: peripheral blood, sampled in a trial of Ad26.COV2.S vaccine versus placebo. CDR3 sequence reads: CASSTHWTAGNTIYF. The CDR3 region has the DNA TGTGCCAGTAGTACCCACTGGACAGCTGGAAACACCATATATTTT.